The T cell receptor (gamma chain) under discussion was sequenced for a study of γδ T cells in repeated Plasmodium falciparum infection (dated by TCRdb to the early 2020s). Turning to the overall study: The natural-infection arm enrolled Malian children exposed to intense seasonal malaria transmission, compared against age and gender matched Australian children. Four controlled human malaria infections were administered to about five malaria-naive U.S. adults over around 600 days by bites from P. falciparum NF54-infected Anopheles stephensi mosquitoes. Samples from controlled-infection subjects were taken at baseline, right before selected infections, and 21 days after each infection. The gammadelta TCR repertoires from Mali were analysed in two ways: cross-sectionally during periods with no transmission, and longitudinally across episodes of acute febrile malaria. The study examined how repeated Plasmodium falciparum infection shapes the human gammadelta T cell repertoire, using natural infection in Mali and controlled human malaria infection.

The method was multiplex PCR. The data were produced on an Illumina MiSeq. Both TCR gamma (TRG) and TCR delta (TRD) chains were sequenced from each sorted gammadelta T cell sample. Under the source paper's analysis protocol: Clonotype tree plots, accumulated frequency of the top 20 clonotypes, diversity index (DI) and D75 metrics were included in the repertoire analyses. Identical DNA sequences were merged into single rows after TCRdb reprocessed the public reads with CATT. It is TCRdb's table, rather than the study itself, that gives the V and J calls and clone size. The sample yields approximately 28,000 gamma-chain clones; about 3% were counted once. The leading ten clones occupy 30% to 35% of the sample. The V end gives up 3 bases and the J end 0 bases, leaving 5 bases in the junction not matched to a gene. In the germline V gene (reference sequence), CDR1 corresponds to VTNTFY and CDR2 to YDVSTARD. Its CDR3 holds 14 amino acids, cysteine through phenylalanine. The DNA shown is the 42-base CDR3, in frame from base 1.

For bulk TCR repertoire analysis, Vgamma9/Vdelta2+ and Vdelta2-negative gammadelta T cell populations were flow-sorted out of peripheral blood mononuclear cells. The investigation overall reported the following: Across time and infection, the Vgamma9/Vdelta2+ TCR repertoires showed a highly stable polyclonal makeup, with many TCRgamma sequences overlapping between individuals. Analysis of inter-individual variability in gammadelta T cell responses was limited by the small size of the controlled-infection cohort. The Malian cohort came from a small rural village of predominantly one ethnic group, limiting generalizability. In Vdelta2-negative gammadelta TCR repertoires, which were largely Vdelta1+, repeated controlled infections appeared to drive waves of new clonotype selection. Compared with the repertoires of Australian children, the Vdelta2-negative gammadelta TCR repertoires of Malian children appeared more clonally expanded, less diverse and less shared.

There are many counts of this clone. Its antigen remains undetermined. The TCRdb protein fails to match the DNA translation at residue 6; the protein reported here was translated from the DNA. This sequence originates from a pool of human donors (malaria-infected and uninfected, not separated). The sequence links TRGV3 to TRGJ1 or TRGJ2. TCRdb records no J gene; here it was assigned by comparing the DNA to germline. The sequencing sample was made of gamma-delta T cells from blood. The nucleotides read TGTGCCACCTGGGACCAACGGAATTATTATAAGAAACTCTTT. This translates into CATWDQRNYYKKLF.